Shown below are 12 T cell receptor beta chains from a single sample sequenced in a study of CD8+ T cells in alopecia areata (dated by TCRdb to the late 2010s). The sample's time point label, in plain terms: baseline before oral tofacitinib. The library was generated by the immunoSEQ multiplex PCR assay. RNA was extracted from all samples and reverse transcribed into cDNA, which served as template for TCR sequencing. This immuneACCESS table, as held by TCRdb, lists in-frame sequences with V and J called but not all clones. Of the missing ones, under half trace to an unresolved V gene in checked studies; the others have no known cause. Here the sample has 130,000 to 150,000 clones; around 51% occur a single time. The biggest ten clones account for about 1% of the sample. The material was CD4+ T cells sorted from blood, obtained at week 0. The receptor set was obtained from a human donor with alopecia areata.

V is TRBV2 and J is TRBJ1-5, with TRBD1 identical over 8 bases. The CDR3 totals 14 residues. After removal of 6 bases from V and 2 bases from J, the junction contained 3 bases not matched to a gene. CDR1 and CDR2 (germline): SNHLY, FYNNEI. The CDR3 reads CASRDREGNQPQHF. In DNA form, the CDR3 reads TGTGCCAGCAGGGACAGGGAGGGCAATCAGCCCCAGCATTTT.

The chain is built from TRBV30 and TRBJ2-7, with D unresolved. The CDR3 runs 13 residues. The V end lost 3 bases, the J end lost 7 bases, and 16 bases lay between the germline ends. Germline values: CDR1 GTSNPN, CDR2 SVGIG (reference sequence). CDR3 in DNA: TGTGCCTGGAGGACCCCTGCCCTTGGAGAGCAGTACTTC. This encodes CAWRTPALGEQYF.

The chain links TRBV15 to TRBJ1-1; D is unresolved. CDR1 is LNHNV and CDR2 is YYDKDF in the germline V gene (reference sequence). V lost 5 bases to trimming and J lost 1 base, with 8 bases between them. This CDR3 is built from 13 residues. CDR3 sequence reads: CATSLDKNTEAFF. CDR3 bases: TGTGCCACCAGCCTTGACAAGAACACTGAAGCTTTCTTT.

The chain combines TRBV29-1 with TRBJ1-1; D ambiguous. Germline CDR1 is SQVTM and CDR2 is ANQGSEA. The V gene lost 4 bases and the J gene lost 1 base, with 22 bases spanning the gap. This CDR3 spans 17 amino acids. As DNA, the CDR3 is TGCAGCGTTGCCCAGAGTGCCGGTGGATTTCGGAACACTGAAGCTTTCTTT. The encoded protein is CSVAQSAGGFRNTEAFF.

This clone was seen more than once but under ten times. The chain links TRBV19 to TRBJ1-3; TRBD1 is a possible D gene (6 bases). Trimming took off 5 bases at V and 0 bases at J, with 14 bases between the two ends. Germline loops: CDR1 LNHDA, CDR2 SQIVND (reference sequence). This CDR3 has 16 residues. The CDR3 DNA reads TGTGCCAGTAGTCTGAGCGGACAGAACTCTGGAAACACCATATATTTT. As protein: CASSLSGQNSGNTIYF.

The V call is TRBV29-1, the J call TRBJ1-1; no reliable D call. Germline assignment: CDR1 SQVTM and CDR2 ANQGSEA. The CDR3 is made up of 12 amino acids. V shed 2 bases and J shed 5 bases, with 9 bases lying between them. The CDR3 DNA reads TGCAGCGTTGAATCAGGCGGGACTGAAGCTTTCTTT. It encodes CSVESGGTEAFF.

This clone was counted ten times or more. The V and J genes are TRBV19 and TRBJ1-5; weak D call: TRBD1 (5 bases). The CDR3 is 12 residues long. Germline CDR1 and CDR2: LNHDA and SQIVND (reference sequence). V was trimmed by 1 base and J by 12 bases, leaving 10 bases between them. In nucleotides, the CDR3 is TGTGCCAGTAGTATAGCCTCGGACAACCAGCATTTT. Its protein is CASSIASDNQHF. Based on the CDR3 plus reference TRBV19 and TRBJ1-5, the full variable domain is DGGITQSPKYLFRKEGQNVTLSCEQNLNHDAMYWYRQDPGQGLRLIYYSQIVNDFQKGDIAEGYSVSREKKESFPLTVTSAQKNPTAFYLCASSIASDNQHFGDGTRLSIL.

The rearrangement links TRBV5-8 to TRBJ2-3; 12 bases match TRBD2. The CDR3 length is 15 residues. CDR1 SGHTS and CDR2 YDEGEE come from the germline V gene. Trimming took 0 bases from V and 4 from J; bases not matched to a gene: 0. CDR3 amino acids: CASSLGLAGADTQYF. In nucleotides, the CDR3 is TGTGCCAGCAGCTTGGGACTAGCGGGAGCAGATACGCAGTATTTT.

This chain links TRBV29-1 with TRBJ2-3; the match to TRBD2 covers 10 bases. V lost 5 bases and J lost 5; bases outside the gene matches: 7. Germline lookup yields CDR1 SQVTM and CDR2 ANQGSEA. This CDR3 has 14 amino acids. The CDR3 reads CSVRGTSAEDTQYF. In DNA, the CDR3 is TGCAGCGTTCGCGGGACTAGCGCTGAAGATACGCAGTATTTT.

This clone was found once. The CDR3 DNA follows: TGCAGCGTTGTGGGACAGACCACCAATGAGCAGTTCTTC. This translates into CSVVGQTTNEQFF. The chain employs TRBV29-1 and TRBJ2-1; 7 bases agree with TRBD1. Germline V gene sequence: CDR1 SQVTM, CDR2 ANQGSEA. Germline trimming cut 4 bases from V and 6 bases from J; bases unmatched to any gene: 6. The CDR3 is 13 residues long.

This clone was observed a handful of times. Compared with germline, one end of the junction differs, possibly owing to a read error. The chain is built from TRBV6-5 and TRBJ2-3, with TRBD2 as a possible D gene (6 bases). Germline V gene lookup returns CDR1 MNHEY and CDR2 SVGAGI. The CDR3 consists of 13 residues. The CDR3 region has the DNA TGTGCCAGCAGTCCAGGCGTAGCGGTGGCTGTCAGTTTT. It encodes CASSPGVAVAVSF.

J is TRBJ2-5 and V is TRBV7-8, with TRBD1 matching 7 bases. Germline CDR1 reads SGHVS; CDR2 reads FQNEAQ. V dropped 0 bases and J dropped 7; count of bases not matched to a gene: 5. The CDR3 runs to 14 residues. The chain's CDR3 is CASSLADRDGTQYF. The CDR3 nucleotides are TGTGCCAGCAGCTTAGCTGACAGGGACGGGACCCAGTACTTC.